The present TCR beta chain was sequenced within a study of blood T cell repertoires in COVID-19. This table comes from immunoSEQ multiplex PCR, and its TCRdb copy is limited to in-frame clones, with some not included. The sample lists about 170,000 clones, roughly 85% occurring once. V was trimmed by 7 bases and J by 2 bases, leaving 13 bases between them. Per germline, CDR1 KGHDR and CDR2 SFDVKD. There are 15 residues in the CDR3. This TCR was recovered from a woman in her 70s in a cohort exposed to, infected with or recovered from COVID-19 (not recorded which). The chain employs TRBV24-1 and TRBJ2-2, with a weak D call TRBD1 (6 bases). Sequenced: PBMCs or T cells enriched from blood (not recorded which). The CDR3 sequence: CATSEAGVNTGELFF. The CDR3 DNA reads as TGTGCCACCAGCGAGGCAGGGGTTAACACCGGGGAGCTGTTTTTT.